The 28 T cell receptor beta chains reported below all come from one sample, sequenced in a study of blood T cell repertoires in COVID-19. Data came from immunoSEQ multiplex PCR; TCRdb stores just in-frame clones and leaves some out. This sample has 85,000 to 130,000 clones; roughly 80% occur once, and the top ten carry 13% to 15%. Source material: peripheral blood. The receptors shown here come from a woman aged 60 to 75 with acute or convalescent COVID-19.

J is TRBJ1-2 and V is TRBV29-1; D is perhaps TRBD1 (6 bases). This CDR3 has 12 residues. The germline gives CDR1 SQVTM, CDR2 ANQGSEA. Trimming stripped 6 bases from V and 2 bases from J, with 10 bases between. The CDR3 is CSVTGTNYGYTF. The CDR3 nucleotides are TGCAGCGTCACCGGGACAAACTATGGCTACACCTTC.

V is TRBV5-5 and J is TRBJ1-1; D may be TRBD1 (5 bases). The CDR3 is 14 amino acids. Germline V lookup: CDR1 SGHKS, CDR2 YYEKEE (reference sequence). V shed 3 bases and J shed 2 bases, with 11 bases lying between them. Written as DNA, the CDR3 is TGTGCCAGCAGCTCACCACAGGCTAACACTGAAGCTTTCTTT. The encoded protein is CASSSPQANTEAFF. The full variable domain, its missing parts supplied by reference TRBV5-5 and TRBJ1-1, is DAGVTQSPTHLIKTRGQQVTLRCSPISGHKSVSWYQQVLGQGPQFIFQYYEKEERGRGNFPDRFSARQFPNYSSELNVNALLLGDSALYLCASSSPQANTEAFFGQGTRLTVV.

The V and J genes are TRBV11-2 and TRBJ1-4; TRBD1 aligns across 7 bases. Germline V gene lookup returns CDR1 SGHAT and CDR2 FQNNGV. Trimming removed 6 bases from V and 4 bases from J; junction bases left unmatched: 5. The CDR3 spans 14 residues. The CDR3 protein is CASSRGQFNEKLFF. The DNA of the CDR3 is TGTGCCAGCAGTCGGGGACAGTTTAATGAAAAACTGTTTTTT.

The gene calls are TRBV5-1 and TRBJ2-7; the match to TRBD2 covers 8 bases. Per the germline V gene, CDR1 is SGHRS and CDR2 is YFSETQ. There are 14 residues in the CDR3. Unmatched junction bases numbered 5, after V lost 4 bases and J lost 2 bases. CDR3 coding DNA: TGCGCCAGCAGCAAGACTAGCGCTACCTACGAGCAGTACTTC. This codes for CASSKTSATYEQYF.

The chain couples TRBV5-1 to TRBJ1-1; 8 nucleotides match TRBD1. Losses at the gene ends were 2 bases for V and 4 bases for J; bases not matched to a gene: 4. The CDR3 runs to 14 residues. The V gene's germline CDR1 is SGHRS and CDR2 YFSETQ. CDR3: CASSLSQGGTEAFF. The CDR3 nucleotides are TGCGCCAGCAGCTTATCACAGGGGGGCACTGAAGCTTTCTTT. The variable domain in full, with the rest retrieved from reference TRBV5-1 and TRBJ1-1, is KAGVTQTPRYLIKTRGQQVTLSCSPISGHRSVSWYQQTPGQGLQFLFEYFSETQRNKGNFPGRFSGRQFSNSRSEMNVSTLELGDSALYLCASSLSQGGTEAFFGQGTRLTVV.

This CDR3 is CASSSDTEAFF. The CDR3 region has the DNA TGTGCCAGCAGTTCCGACACTGAAGCTTTCTTT. The gene calls are TRBV6-5 and TRBJ1-1; no reliable D call. The CDR3 extends over 11 amino acids. With 4 bases removed from V and 3 bases from J, the gap between germline ends came to 3 bases. Per the germline V gene, CDR1 is MNHEY and CDR2 is SVGAGI.

The chain is built from TRBV6-5 and TRBJ2-5, with D maybe TRBD2 (5 bases). CDR1 is MNHEY and CDR2 is SVGAGI in the germline V gene. The CDR3 is 13 amino acids. V lost 10 bases and J lost 5, with 17 bases in between. The CDR3 DNA reads TGTGCCATCTACCGACCGGGCGGGGAGACCCAGTACTTC. Translated: CAIYRPGGETQYF.

The chain couples TRBV11-3 to TRBJ1-1, with a tentative D call TRBD1 (6 bases). Germline V gene lookup returns CDR1 SGHNT and CDR2 YENEEA. Trimming left V 0 bases short and J 11 bases short, with 13 bases between. The CDR3 is made up of 13 amino acids. Written as DNA, the CDR3 is TGTGCCAGCAGCTTAGAACAGGGTGGCAACGCTTTCTTT. This codes for CASSLEQGGNAFF.

The V and J genes are TRBV19 and TRBJ2-1; 8 bases are shared with TRBD1. Germline V gives CDR1 LNHDA, CDR2 SQIVND (reference sequence). The CDR3 extends over 14 amino acids. V shed 7 bases and J 5 bases; nucleotides not matched to a gene: 7. The chain's CDR3 is CASKLQGADNEQFF. The CDR3 nucleotides read TGTGCCAGTAAGTTGCAGGGGGCGGACAATGAGCAGTTCTTC.

The chain uses TRBV11-2 and TRBJ1-2; D call uncertain. V lost 1 base and J 4 bases, leaving 13 bases between the germline ends. CDR3 length: 15 amino acids. CDR1 SGHAT and CDR2 FQNNGV come from the germline V gene. In DNA, the CDR3 is TGTGCCAGCAGCTTAGCTCTACCAAGTCCCTATGGCTACACCTTC. Residues: CASSLALPSPYGYTF.

This clone was seen once. The chain couples TRBV7-2 to TRBJ2-1; 8 bases map to TRBD2. The germline V gene encodes CDR1 SGHTA and CDR2 FQGNSA. The CDR3 extends over 13 amino acids. The V and J ends lost 4 bases and 7 bases, in that order; junction bases with no gene match: 3. CDR3 sequence (DNA): TGTGCCAGCAGCTCGGGGGGGCGAAATGAGCAGTTCTTC. Protein: CASSSGGRNEQFF.

The chain links TRBV9 to TRBJ1-4; D perhaps matches TRBD1 (6 bases). Germline V gene sequence: CDR1 SGDLS, CDR2 YYNGEE. The CDR3 is 15 amino acids. V was clipped by 0 bases and J by 4 bases, with 10 bases between them. CDR3 loop: CASSVAAQGNEKLFF. The CDR3 DNA follows: TGTGCCAGCAGCGTAGCTGCACAGGGTAATGAAAAACTGTTTTTT.

The chain's CDR3 is CASSQFGGGDSPLHF. CDR3 nucleotide sequence: TGTGCCAGCAGTCAATTTGGAGGGGGCGATTCACCCCTCCACTTT. The rearrangement joins TRBV6-5 to TRBJ1-6; 7 bases agree with TRBD1. The germline V gene encodes CDR1 MNHEY and CDR2 SVGAGI. V lost 5 bases to trimming and J lost 8 bases; unmatched junction nucleotides: 9. CDR3 length equals 15 residues.

V and J are TRBV15 and TRBJ2-7; no clear D gene. CDR3 length equals 14 residues. Per the germline V gene, CDR1 is LNHNV and CDR2 is YYDKDF (reference sequence). Trimming took off 8 bases at V and 0 bases at J, with 14 bases between the two ends. Here the CDR3 reads CATRQRTSSYEQYF. The CDR3 DNA reads as TGTGCCACCCGTCAGCGAACGAGCTCCTACGAGCAGTACTTC.

V and J are TRBV7-9 and TRBJ2-2, with 9 positions matching TRBD2. V lost 4 bases to trimming and J lost 3 bases; unmatched junction nucleotides: 3. CDR3 size: 15 residues. Germline assignment: CDR1 SEHNR and CDR2 FQNEAQ (reference sequence). The CDR3 here is CASSSGLAHTGELFF. Here the CDR3 DNA reads TGTGCCAGCAGCTCAGGACTAGCGCACACCGGGGAGCTGTTTTTT.

The chain combines TRBV5-8 with TRBJ1-5; 7 positions match TRBD1. The CDR3 loop spans 20 amino acids. Trimming removed 4 bases from V and 1 base from J; junction bases left unmatched: 20. Germline assignment: CDR1 SGHTS and CDR2 YDEGEE. CDR3 DNA: TGTGCCAGCAGCCGCCTTCTGGGACAGCACCTGAAAGGCAGCAATCAGCCCCAGCATTTT. It encodes CASSRLLGQHLKGSNQPQHF.

This clone was observed once. The genes are TRBV7-8 and TRBJ1-1; 9 bases map to TRBD1. The junction had 5 bases not matched to a gene; V was cut back by 4 bases and J by 5 bases. The germline V gene encodes CDR1 SGHVS and CDR2 FQNEAQ. The CDR3 runs to 14 residues. The DNA of the CDR3 is TGTGCCAGCAGCTCAGGACAGGGGCAAACTGAAGCTTTCTTT. It is translated as CASSSGQGQTEAFF.

The chain employs TRBV5-1 and TRBJ2-3; 8 bases agree with TRBD1. The CDR3 length is 16 residues. With V trimmed by 1 base and J by 2 bases, 6 bases remained unmatched. The germline V gene encodes CDR1 SGHRS and CDR2 YFSETQ. CDR3 DNA sequence: TGCGCCAGCAGCTTGCCTGACAGGGGTATCACAGATACGCAGTATTTT. Translating it yields CASSLPDRGITDTQYF.

The gene calls are TRBV11-2 and TRBJ1-2; D remains unclear. V was cut by 0 bases and J by 8 bases, with 16 bases left in between. CDR3 size: 15 residues. The germline gives CDR1 SGHAT, CDR2 FQNNGV. The CDR3 DNA reads TGTGCCAGCAGCTTAGACCGCTTTAACTATGGAGGCTACACCTTC. Its translation: CASSLDRFNYGGYTF.

This clone was detected only a few times. The chain has TRBV19 and TRBJ2-2; 7 bases match TRBD2. Germline assignment: CDR1 LNHDA and CDR2 SQIVND (reference sequence). The CDR3 totals 14 residues. V lost 3 bases to trimming and J lost 4 bases; unmatched junction nucleotides: 2. Here the CDR3 DNA reads TGTGCCAGTAGTATTCGGGAGGTCACCGGGGAGCTGTTTTTT. Amino acid sequence: CASSIREVTGELFF.

The V call is TRBV29-1, the J call TRBJ1-4; no reliable D call. Looked up from germline, CDR1 is SQVTM and CDR2 is ANQGSEA. This CDR3 contains 13 residues. Trimming shortened V by 6 bases and J by 7 bases, and 15 bases separated the two germline ends. The CDR3 sequence is CSVASGPTEKLFF. As DNA, the CDR3 is TGCAGCGTCGCGAGTGGGCCAACTGAAAAACTGTTTTTT. The variable domain in full, completed from reference TRBV29-1 and TRBJ1-4, reads SAVISQKPSRDICQRGTSLTIQCQVDSQVTMMFWYRQQPGQSLTLIATANQGSEATYESGFVIDKFPISRPNLTFSTLTVSNMSPEDSSIYLCSVASGPTEKLFFGSGTQLSVL.

Here the CDR3 DNA reads TGTGCCAGCAGGCAGGGGTTCGAGACCCAGTACTTC. Protein: CASRQGFETQYF. The genes are TRBV6-5 and TRBJ2-5; the D gene is possibly TRBD1 (6 bases). CDR3 size: 12 residues. The germline gives CDR1 MNHEY, CDR2 SVGAGI. Trimming removed 6 bases at V and 5 bases at J, with 10 bases between.

The rearrangement uses TRBV7-9 and TRBJ1-1; TRBD1 is a possible D gene (6 bases). Trimming shortened V by 7 bases and J by 1 base, and 13 bases separated the two germline ends. CDR1 is SEHNR and CDR2 is FQNEAQ in the germline V gene (reference sequence). This CDR3 has 14 amino acids. CDR3 sequence: CASILTGGNTEAFF. The CDR3 bases are TGTGCCAGCATACTGACAGGAGGGAACACTGAAGCTTTCTTT.

This chain links TRBV9 with TRBJ2-2; a weak D match, TRBD1 (6 bases). The ends were cut back, 3 bases at V and 7 bases at J, with 10 bases in the middle. The CDR3 sequence is 13 residues long. The germline V gene has CDR1 SGDLS and CDR2 YYNGEE. The CDR3 reads CASSAQGIGELFF. DNA of the CDR3: TGTGCCAGCAGCGCACAGGGTATCGGGGAGCTGTTTTTT.

The sample holds a few counts of this clone. V and J are TRBV5-1 and TRBJ1-1; 7 nucleotides match TRBD1. CDR1 is SGHRS, CDR2 YFSETQ, per germline. The ends lost 5 bases at V and 2 bases at J; junction bases unmatched: 9. The CDR3 runs 15 residues. CDR3: CASSRTGQGNTEAFF. The CDR3 DNA reads as TGCGCCAGCAGTCGGACAGGCCAGGGAAACACTGAAGCTTTCTTT.

The CDR3 bases are TGCAGCGTAACGACTAGCGGGTACGAGCAGTACTTC. It encodes CSVTTSGYEQYF. V usage is TRBV29-1 and J usage is TRBJ2-7, with TRBD2 matching 10 bases. The ends lost 6 bases at V and 4 bases at J; junction bases unmatched: 3. CDR1 SQVTM and CDR2 ANQGSEA come from the germline V gene. The CDR3 has 12 residues.

This rearrangement joins TRBV15 to TRBJ2-7; 7 bases agree with TRBD2. Germline-derived CDR1 and CDR2 are LNHNV and YYDKDF (reference sequence). V shed 5 bases, J shed 0 bases, and the junction held 7 bases outside the gene matches. The CDR3 has 15 amino acids. Here the CDR3 reads CATSARLAASYEQYF. The DNA for the CDR3 is TGTGCCACCAGCGCCCGACTAGCTGCCTCCTACGAGCAGTACTTC.

The V and J genes are TRBV2 and TRBJ1-2, with D perhaps TRBD1 (6 bases). The germline V gene encodes CDR1 SNHLY and CDR2 FYNNEI. CDR3 size: 15 residues. The V end lost 8 bases, the J end lost 7 bases, and 23 bases lay between the germline ends. The CDR3 coding sequence is TGTGCCAGCGAAGACCCCGGGACATCCCTTATTGGCTACACCTTC. It encodes CASEDPGTSLIGYTF.